This T cell receptor beta chain appears in the sequencing data of a study of graft-versus-host responses after intestinal transplantation. Overall study: The transplants performed in recipients were multivisceral, liver-intestinal, or isolated intestinal.

Remarks on this clone: Its antigen is not identified.

The CDR3 is made up of 14 amino acids. Germline V gene sequence: CDR1 MDHEN, CDR2 SYDVKM. V lost 3 bases to trimming and J lost 9 bases; unmatched junction nucleotides: 6. Clones were read by immunoSEQ multiplex PCR, and TCRdb kept only the in-frame ones, dropping some. The sample consists of 70,000 to 100,000 clones, approximately 88% of them appearing once. The chain is built from TRBV28 and TRBJ1-3, with 9 bases that match TRBD1. The TCR originated in a human donor who received an intestinal transplant. The starting material was unstimulated CD4+ T cells sorted from spleen or lymph node cells, obtained before intestinal transplant. The CDR3 bases are TGTGCCAGCAGTTTCGGGGACAGGGCTTCCACCATATATTTT. It codes for CASSFGDRASTIYF.